This is a list of T cell receptor beta chains from one sample in a study of T cell responses to AZD1222 COVID-19 vaccine. Some clones are missing from TCRdb's copy, which holds only in-frame ones; the method was immunoSEQ multiplex PCR. The sample contains 150,000 or so clones, 88% of which appear only once. The sequencing used peripheral blood, collected on day 0 of AZD1222 vaccination. The receptors stem from an adult in good health. The CDR3 runs from the conserved cysteine through the conserved F or W. The D gene is left open where the match is weak. Clone size is stated in some rows and not others, as once, few, many or a class when expanded.

V,J,D,size,CDR3,DNA
TRBV28,TRBJ1-5,TRBD1,NA,CASSSGQGKHSNQPQHF,TGTGCCAGCAGTTCCGGACAGGGGAAACATAGCAATCAGCCCCAGCATTTT
TRBV24-1,TRBJ1-1,NA,NA,CATSGRGLNTEAFF,TGTGCCACCAGTGGACGGGGATTGAACACTGAAGCTTTCTTT
TRBV19,TRBJ2-1,TRBD1,NA,CASSMRGGIYNEQFF,TGTGCCAGTAGTATGAGAGGGGGCATCTACAATGAGCAGTTCTTC
TRBV6-5,TRBJ1-2,NA,NA,CASSPEMNYGYTF,TGTGCCAGCAGTCCAGAGATGAACTATGGCTACACCTTC
TRBV11-3,TRBJ2-1,TRBD1,NA,CASSSTGVDEQFF,TGTGCCAGCAGCTCCACAGGGGTGGATGAGCAGTTCTTC
TRBV7-9,TRBJ1-2,NA,NA,CASSLEVLHGGYTF,TGTGCCAGCAGCTTAGAGGTTTTACATGGGGGCTACACCTTC
TRBV19,TRBJ2-1,NA,NA,CASSGGPNEQFF,TGTGCCAGTAGTGGGGGCCCCAATGAGCAGTTCTTC
TRBV24-1,TRBJ2-3,TRBD1,NA,CATSDLNNRTGMGTDTQYF,TGTGCCACCAGTGATCTTAACAACCGGACAGGGATGGGCACAGATACGCAGTATTTT
TRBV18,TRBJ2-7,NA,once,CASSPPYRVGEQYF,TGTGCCAGCTCACCACCGTACAGGGTCGGCGAGCAGTACTTC
TRBV5-1,TRBJ1-2,TRBD1,once,CASSPDRGPGYTF,TGCGCCAGCAGCCCCGACAGGGGGCCCGGCTACACCTTC
TRBV11-2,TRBJ1-3,NA,few,CASSLVLGTIYF,TGTGCCAGCAGCTTAGTTCTAGGCACCATATATTTT
TRBV5-4,TRBJ1-1,NA,NA,CASRGAPNTEAFF,TGTGCCAGCAGGGGTGCCCCGAACACTGAAGCTTTCTTT
TRBV5-4,TRBJ2-3,NA,NA,CASSPVTGTDTQYF,TGTGCCAGCAGCCCCGTGACCGGCACAGATACGCAGTATTTT
TRBV28,TRBJ1-1,NA,NA,CASSRSDTEAFF,TGTGCCAGCAGTAGGAGCGACACTGAAGCTTTCTTT
TRBV29-1,TRBJ1-2,NA,NA,CSAGEGNYGYTF,TGCAGCGCTGGCGAGGGGAACTATGGCTACACCTTC
TRBV5-6,TRBJ2-5,NA,NA,CASSLVQERETQYF,TGTGCCAGCAGCTTGGTCCAGGAGAGGGAGACCCAGTACTTC
TRBV25-1,TRBJ2-2,NA,NA,CASSGDFNTGELFF,TGTGCCAGCAGTGGGGATTTTAACACCGGGGAGCTGTTTTTT
TRBV4-3,TRBJ2-5,NA,once,CASSPSVGRLQETQYF,TGCGCCAGCAGCCCCTCCGTCGGAAGGCTCCAAGAGACCCAGTACTTC
TRBV3-1/TRBV3-2,TRBJ1-1,NA,NA,CASSPRTGANTEAFF,TGTGCCAGCAGCCCCCGGACCGGGGCGAACACTGAAGCTTTCTTT
TRBV5-5,TRBJ2-7,NA,NA,CASSPGLNAYEQYF,TGTGCCAGCAGTCCAGGCCTAAACGCCTACGAGCAGTACTTC
TRBV28,TRBJ1-4,NA,NA,CASSPPGLQKLFF,TGTGCCAGCAGTCCCCCGGGACTGCAAAAACTGTTTTTT
TRBV7-3,TRBJ2-6,TRBD1,once,CASSLVFGTGVTSGANVLTF,TGTGCCAGCAGCTTAGTCTTCGGGACAGGGGTAACCTCTGGGGCCAACGTCCTGACTTTC
TRBV30,TRBJ1-2,NA,NA,CAWSRKGNGYTF,TGTGCCTGGAGCCGGAAAGGGAATGGCTACACCTTC
TRBV6-1,TRBJ1-5,TRBD1,few,CASSETAGGGNQPQHF,TGTGCCAGCAGCGAAACTGCAGGGGGCGGCAATCAGCCCCAGCATTTT
TRBV5-1,TRBJ2-2,TRBD1,NA,CASSSGQGMVGELFF,TGCGCCAGCAGCTCGGGACAGGGGATGGTCGGGGAGCTGTTTTTT
TRBV10-3,TRBJ1-1,NA,NA,CAISESAGRGNTEAFF,TGTGCCATCAGTGAGAGCGCGGGACGGGGGAACACTGAAGCTTTCTTT
TRBV27,TRBJ1-1,TRBD1,NA,CASRFRDRREAFF,TGTGCCAGCAGGTTCCGGGACAGGCGTGAAGCTTTCTTT
TRBV10-3,TRBJ1-5,NA,NA,CAISESWGDSNQPQHF,TGTGCCATCAGTGAGTCGTGGGGCGATAGCAATCAGCCCCAGCATTTT
TRBV14,TRBJ1-1,NA,NA,CASSQVTGNTEAFF,TGTGCCAGCAGCCAAGTTACAGGAAACACTGAAGCTTTCTTT
TRBV15,TRBJ1-2,TRBD1,NA,CATSSPGAGGDGYTF,TGTGCCACCAGCAGTCCAGGGGCAGGGGGGGATGGCTACACCTTC
TRBV28,TRBJ2-3,NA,NA,CASSLWGSRDPDTQYF,TGTGCCAGCAGTTTATGGGGGTCCAGGGATCCAGATACGCAGTATTTT
TRBV30,TRBJ1-6,TRBD1,NA,CAWSPQGQGYNSPLHF,TGTGCCTGGAGTCCCCAAGGACAGGGTTATAATTCACCCCTCCACTTT
TRBV30,TRBJ2-3,TRBD1,once,CAWSPGQGSADTQYF,TGTGCCTGGAGTCCAGGACAGGGTTCGGCAGATACGCAGTATTTT
TRBV6-2/TRBV6-3,TRBJ2-1,TRBD2,few,CASSLAGGNEQFF,TGTGCCAGCAGCCTAGCGGGGGGAAATGAGCAGTTCTTC
TRBV7-9,TRBJ2-1,TRBD2,NA,CASSSWRENEQFF,TGTGCCAGCAGCTCCTGGCGGGAGAATGAGCAGTTCTTC
TRBV29-1,TRBJ2-1,NA,NA,CSVVHYNEQFF,TGCAGCGTTGTACATTACAATGAGCAGTTCTTC
TRBV19,TRBJ1-2,NA,NA,CASSTVQGINYGYTF,TGTGCCAGTAGTACAGTACAGGGTATCAACTATGGCTACACCTTC
TRBV30,TRBJ1-2,NA,once,CAWSVLWGYTF,TGTGCCTGGAGTGTACTTTGGGGCTACACCTTC
TRBV3-1/TRBV3-2,TRBJ2-5,NA,NA,CASSHSQETQYF,TGTGCCAGCAGCCATTCTCAAGAGACCCAGTACTTC
TRBV29-1,TRBJ2-1,NA,once,CSVRISANEQFF,TGCAGCGTTCGAATTAGTGCAAATGAGCAGTTCTTC